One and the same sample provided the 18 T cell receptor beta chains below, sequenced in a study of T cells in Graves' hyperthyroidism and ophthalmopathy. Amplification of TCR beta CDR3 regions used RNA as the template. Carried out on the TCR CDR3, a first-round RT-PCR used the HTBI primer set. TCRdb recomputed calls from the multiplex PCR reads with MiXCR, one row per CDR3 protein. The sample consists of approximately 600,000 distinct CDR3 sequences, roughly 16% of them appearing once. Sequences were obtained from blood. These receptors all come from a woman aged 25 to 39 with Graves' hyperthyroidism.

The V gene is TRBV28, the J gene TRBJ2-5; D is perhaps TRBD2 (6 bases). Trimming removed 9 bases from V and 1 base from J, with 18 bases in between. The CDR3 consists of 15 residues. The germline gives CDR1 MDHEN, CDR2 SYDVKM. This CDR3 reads CARSRSGATQETQYF. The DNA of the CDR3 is TGTGCCAGGAGTCGTAGCGGAGCGACCCAAGAGACCCAGTACTTC.

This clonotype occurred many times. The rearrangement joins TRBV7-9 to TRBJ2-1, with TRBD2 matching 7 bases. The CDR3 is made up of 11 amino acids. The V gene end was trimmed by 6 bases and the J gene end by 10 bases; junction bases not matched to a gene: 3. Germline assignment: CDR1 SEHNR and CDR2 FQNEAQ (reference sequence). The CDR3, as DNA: TGTGCCAGCAGGGGGGGGATCGAGCAGTTCTTC. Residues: CASRGGIEQFF.

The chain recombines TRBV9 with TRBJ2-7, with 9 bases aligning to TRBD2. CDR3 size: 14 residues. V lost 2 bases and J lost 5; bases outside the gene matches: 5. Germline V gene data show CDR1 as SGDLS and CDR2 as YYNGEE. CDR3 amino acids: CASSVSGSAHEQYF. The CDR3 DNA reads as TGTGCCAGCAGCGTTAGCGGGAGTGCTCACGAGCAGTACTTC.

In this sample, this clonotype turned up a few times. CDR3 DNA: TGTGCCAGCAGTCCCCACCCCGGACGGTTCTACGAGCAGTACTTC. The encoded protein is CASSPHPGRFYEQYF. The chain links TRBV27 to TRBJ2-7; D not resolved. Germline V gene data show CDR1 as MNHEY and CDR2 as SMNVEV (reference sequence). This CDR3 is 15 amino acids long. The V end was cut by 5 bases, the J end by 3 bases, with 17 bases between.

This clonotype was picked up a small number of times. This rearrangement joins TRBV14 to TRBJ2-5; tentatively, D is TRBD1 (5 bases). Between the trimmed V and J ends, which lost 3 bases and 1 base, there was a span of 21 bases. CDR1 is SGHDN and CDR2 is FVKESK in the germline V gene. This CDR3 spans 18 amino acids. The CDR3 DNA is TGTGCCAGCAGCCATAGGGGCTTTGGCTTCTTCTTCCAAGAGACCCAGTACTTC. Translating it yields CASSHRGFGFFFQETQYF.

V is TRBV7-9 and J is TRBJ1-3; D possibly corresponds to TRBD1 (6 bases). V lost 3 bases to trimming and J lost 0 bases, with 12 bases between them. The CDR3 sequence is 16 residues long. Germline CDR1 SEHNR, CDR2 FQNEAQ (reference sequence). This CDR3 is CASSFDRQDSGNTIYF. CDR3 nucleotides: TGTGCCAGCAGCTTTGACAGACAGGACTCTGGAAACACCATATATTTT.

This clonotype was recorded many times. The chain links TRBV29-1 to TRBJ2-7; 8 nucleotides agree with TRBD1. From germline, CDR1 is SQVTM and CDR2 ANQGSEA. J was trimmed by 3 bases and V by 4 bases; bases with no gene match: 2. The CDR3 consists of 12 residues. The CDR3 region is CSVAQGDYEQYF. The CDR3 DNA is TGCAGCGTTGCACAGGGGGACTACGAGCAGTACTTC.

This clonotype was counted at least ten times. CDR3 sequence: CASRGMEGNIQYF. CDR3 sequence (DNA): TGTGCCAGCAGGGGGATGGAGGGAAACATTCAGTACTTC. V is TRBV27 and J is TRBJ2-4; a weak D match, TRBD2 (6 bases). CDR1 and CDR2 from the germline V gene are MNHEY and SMNVEV (reference sequence). Trimming cost V 6 bases and J 6 bases, with 12 bases left between them. This CDR3 spans 13 amino acids.

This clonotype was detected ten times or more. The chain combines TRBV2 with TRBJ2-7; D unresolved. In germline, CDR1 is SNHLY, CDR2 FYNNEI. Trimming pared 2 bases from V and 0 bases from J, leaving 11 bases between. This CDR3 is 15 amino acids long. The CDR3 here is CASSEITTPSYEQYF. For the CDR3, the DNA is TGTGCCAGCAGTGAAATCACAACCCCCTCCTACGAGCAGTACTTC.

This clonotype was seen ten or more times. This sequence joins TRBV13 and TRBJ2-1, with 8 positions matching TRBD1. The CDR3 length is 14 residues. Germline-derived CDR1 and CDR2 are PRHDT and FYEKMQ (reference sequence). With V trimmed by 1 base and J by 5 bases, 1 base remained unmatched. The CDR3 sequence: CASSLARGHNEQFF. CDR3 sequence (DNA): TGTGCCAGCAGCTTAGCCAGGGGGCACAATGAGCAGTTCTTC.

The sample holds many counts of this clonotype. The CDR3 loop reads CAKRKQGDIETQYF. CDR3 sequence (DNA): TGTGCCAAACGCAAACAGGGGGACATCGAGACCCAGTACTTC. The V gene is TRBV30, the J gene TRBJ2-5, with TRBD1 matching over 8 bases. CDR3 size: 14 residues. From germline, CDR1 is GTSNPN and CDR2 SVGIG (reference sequence). The V gene end was trimmed by 8 bases and the J gene end by 5 bases; junction bases not matched to a gene: 13.

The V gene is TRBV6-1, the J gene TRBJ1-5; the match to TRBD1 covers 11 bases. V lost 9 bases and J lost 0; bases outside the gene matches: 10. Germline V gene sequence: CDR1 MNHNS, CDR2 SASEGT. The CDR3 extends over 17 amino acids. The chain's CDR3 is CASRGTGGPYSNQPQHF. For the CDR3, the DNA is TGTGCCAGTAGAGGGACAGGGGGGCCTTATAGCAATCAGCCCCAGCATTTT.

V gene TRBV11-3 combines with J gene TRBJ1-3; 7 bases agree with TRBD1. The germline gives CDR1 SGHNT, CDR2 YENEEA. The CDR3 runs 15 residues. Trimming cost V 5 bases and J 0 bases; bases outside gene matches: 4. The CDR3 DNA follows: TGTGCCAGCAGCACGGGACAGTCCTCTGGAAACACCATATATTTT. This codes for CASSTGQSSGNTIYF.

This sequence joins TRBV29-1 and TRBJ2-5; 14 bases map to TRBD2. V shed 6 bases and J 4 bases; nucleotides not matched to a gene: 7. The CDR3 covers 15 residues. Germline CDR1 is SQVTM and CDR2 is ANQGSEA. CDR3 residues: CSVGLAGALGETQYF. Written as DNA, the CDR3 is TGCAGCGTGGGACTAGCGGGAGCTTTGGGAGAGACCCAGTACTTC. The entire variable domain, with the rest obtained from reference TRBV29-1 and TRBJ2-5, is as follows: SAVISQKPSRDICQRGTSLTIQCQVDSQVTMMFWYRQQPGQSLTLIATANQGSEATYESGFVIDKFPISRPNLTFSTLTVSNMSPEDSSIYLCSVGLAGALGETQYFGPGTRLLVL.

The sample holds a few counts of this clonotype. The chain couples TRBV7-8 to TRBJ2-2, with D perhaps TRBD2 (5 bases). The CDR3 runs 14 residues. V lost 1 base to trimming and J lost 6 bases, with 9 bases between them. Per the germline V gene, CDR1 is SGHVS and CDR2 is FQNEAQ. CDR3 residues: CASSLGVGAGELFF. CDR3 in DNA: TGTGCCAGCAGCTTAGGGGTCGGGGCCGGGGAGCTGTTTTTT. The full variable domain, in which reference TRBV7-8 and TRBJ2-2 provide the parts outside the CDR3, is GAGVSQSPRYKVAKRGQDVALRCDPISGHVSLFWYQQALGQGPEFLTYFQNEAQLDKSGLPSDRFFAERPEGSVSTLKIQRTQQEDSAVYLCASSLGVGAGELFFGEGSRLTVL.

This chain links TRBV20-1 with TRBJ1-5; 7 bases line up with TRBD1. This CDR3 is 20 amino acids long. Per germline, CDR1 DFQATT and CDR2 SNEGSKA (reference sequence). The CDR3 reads CRGRKTGVLGRQGGNQPQHF. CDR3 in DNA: TGCAGGGGGAGAAAAACGGGTGTGCTAGGGAGACAGGGAGGCAATCAGCCCCAGCATTTT.

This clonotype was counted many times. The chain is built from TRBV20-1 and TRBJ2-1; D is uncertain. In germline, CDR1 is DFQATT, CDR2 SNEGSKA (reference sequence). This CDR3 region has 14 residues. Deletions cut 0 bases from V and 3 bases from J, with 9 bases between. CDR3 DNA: TGCAGTGCTAGAGATCTGGCTAGCTACAATGAGCAGTTCTTC. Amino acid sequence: CSARDLASYNEQFF.

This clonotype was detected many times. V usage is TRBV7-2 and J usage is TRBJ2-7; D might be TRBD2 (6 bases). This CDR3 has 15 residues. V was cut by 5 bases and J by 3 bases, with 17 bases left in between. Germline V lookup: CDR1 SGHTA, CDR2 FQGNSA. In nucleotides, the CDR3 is TGTGCCAGCAGCCCCCGGCTGAGCGGGTACTACGAGCAGTACTTC. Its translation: CASSPRLSGYYEQYF.